These 20 T cell receptor beta chains share one sample of origin, sequenced in a study of cytomegalovirus exposure and HLA in healthy donors. Researchers ran the PCR with 60 Vbeta and 13 Jbeta primers. This table comes from immunoSEQ multiplex PCR, and its TCRdb copy is limited to in-frame clones, with some not included. The profile shows about 98,000 clones, over 60% of them singletons. The sequencing input was PBMCs. These TCRs come from a human donor in good health.

The chain is built from TRBV9 and TRBJ1-3, with 9 positions matching TRBD1. Trimming removed 4 bases from V and 3 bases from J; junction bases left unmatched: 5. The CDR3 is 15 residues long. From germline, CDR1 is SGDLS and CDR2 YYNGEE. CDR3 sequence: CASSPTGGVGNTIYF. The CDR3 DNA reads as TGTGCCAGCAGCCCTACAGGGGGCGTTGGAAACACCATATATTTT.

The V call is TRBV2, the J call TRBJ2-7; TRBD1 is a possible D gene (6 bases). The CDR3 runs to 15 residues. The V gene lost 4 bases and the J gene lost 3 bases, with 16 bases spanning the gap. Germline assignment: CDR1 SNHLY and CDR2 FYNNEI. CDR3 sequence reads: CASSARGSVLYEQYF. CDR3 sequence (DNA): TGTGCCAGCAGTGCCAGGGGCAGCGTCCTCTACGAGCAGTACTTC.

This chain uses TRBV7-9 with TRBJ1-1; TRBD1 matches at 7 bases. Germline V gene lookup returns CDR1 SEHNR and CDR2 FQNEAQ (reference sequence). The CDR3 covers 15 residues. Losses at the gene ends were 3 bases for V and 5 bases for J; bases not matched to a gene: 9. CDR3 protein: CASSFPDRAGTEAFF. The DNA of the CDR3 is TGTGCCAGCAGCTTCCCTGACAGGGCGGGGACTGAAGCTTTCTTT.

This chain uses TRBV6-4 with TRBJ2-1; 10 bases fit TRBD2. CDR3 length: 15 residues. Germline loops: CDR1 MRHNA, CDR2 SNTAGT. The V and J ends lost 4 bases and 6 bases, in that order; junction bases with no gene match: 6. The CDR3 protein is CASSALAGVGNEQFF. Here the CDR3 DNA reads TGTGCCAGCAGTGCGCTAGCGGGAGTGGGCAATGAGCAGTTCTTC.

This rearrangement joins TRBV6-6 to TRBJ2-5, with D hard to call. Trimming took 6 bases from V and 2 from J, leaving 16 bases between them. Germline CDR1 reads MNHNY; CDR2 reads SVGAGI (reference sequence). The CDR3 extends over 15 amino acids. Here the CDR3 reads CASSRNTNLQETQYF. DNA of the CDR3: TGTGCCAGCAGCCGTAATACGAACCTACAAGAGACCCAGTACTTC.

This chain links TRBV12-5 with TRBJ2-7; the match to TRBD1 covers 7 bases. The CDR3 has 15 amino acids. In germline, CDR1 is LGHNT, CDR2 FRNRAP. Unmatched junction bases numbered 7, after V lost 2 bases and J lost 3 bases. CDR3 sequence: CASGLFYRGSYEQYF. DNA for the CDR3: TGTGCTAGTGGTTTGTTCTACAGGGGAAGCTACGAGCAGTACTTC. Using reference TRBV12-5 and TRBJ2-7 for the parts outside the CDR3, the full variable domain is DARVTQTPRHKVTEMGQEVTMRCQPILGHNTVFWYRQTMMQGLELLAYFRNRAPLDDSGMPKDRFSAEMPDATLATLKIQPSEPRDSAVYFCASGLFYRGSYEQYFGPGTRLTVT.

The rearrangement uses TRBV9 and TRBJ1-6, with TRBD1 matching over 10 bases. The J segment lost 7 bases and the V segment lost 4 bases, leaving 5 bases of the junction unmatched. Per germline, CDR1 SGDLS and CDR2 YYNGEE. The CDR3 totals 15 residues. The CDR3 region is CASSPWTGGNSPLHF. Written as DNA, the CDR3 is TGTGCCAGCAGCCCTTGGACAGGGGGAAATTCACCCCTCCACTTT.

Only one count was recorded for this clone. The chain carries TRBV29-1 and TRBJ2-3; 10 bases fit TRBD2. This CDR3 is built from 15 residues. With 7 bases clipped from V and 2 bases from J, the junction kept 9 bases outside the gene matches. The germline gives CDR1 SQVTM, CDR2 ANQGSEA. The CDR3 DNA sequence: TGCAGCGGGACTACTAGCGGGGAGGCCACAGATACGCAGTATTTT. It encodes CSGTTSGEATDTQYF.

This chain joins TRBV5-1 and TRBJ2-3; D ambiguous. Trimming took off 4 bases at V and 7 bases at J, with 16 bases between the two ends. Germline V gives CDR1 SGHRS, CDR2 YFSETQ. This CDR3 region has 14 residues. In DNA, the CDR3 is TGCGCCAGCAGCCCAAAATACGACTTGAATACGCAGTATTTT. Translated, it gives CASSPKYDLNTQYF.

This sequence joins TRBV2 and TRBJ2-7; TRBD1 matches 12 bases. The CDR3 spans 15 residues. V trimming: 4 bases; J trimming: 3 bases; junction bases outside the gene matches: 4. Germline V gives CDR1 SNHLY, CDR2 FYNNEI. CDR3 sequence (DNA): TGTGCCAGCAGTGCCGGGACAGGGGGCTTCTACGAGCAGTACTTC. It yields the protein CASSAGTGGFYEQYF.

The CDR3 here is CASSLSLSALTEAFF. CDR3 DNA: TGTGCCAGCAGCTTGAGCCTGAGCGCTCTCACTGAAGCTTTCTTT. This chain connects TRBV5-5 to TRBJ1-1; D unresolved. V was trimmed by 1 base and J by 4 bases, leaving 14 bases between them. The CDR3 totals 15 residues. Germline CDR1 reads SGHKS; CDR2 reads YYEKEE (reference sequence).

This clone was seen only a few times. The chain has TRBV2 and TRBJ2-7; D possibly corresponds to TRBD2 (5 bases). CDR3 size: 13 residues. Germline lookup yields CDR1 SNHLY and CDR2 FYNNEI. Trimming pared 10 bases from V and 0 bases from J, leaving 13 bases between. CDR3 loop: CATSTIASYEQYF. The CDR3 nucleotides are TGTGCCACCTCGACTATTGCCTCCTACGAGCAGTACTTC.

The gene calls are TRBV5-4 and TRBJ2-1, with 9 bases that match TRBD1. V shed 2 bases, J shed 9 bases, and the junction held 9 bases outside the gene matches. Germline V gene data show CDR1 as SGHNT and CDR2 as YYREEE (reference sequence). CDR3 length: 15 residues. The CDR3 reads CASSLPGDRDTEQFF. The CDR3 bases are TGTGCCAGCAGCTTACCCGGGGACAGGGATACTGAGCAGTTCTTC.

The CDR3 nucleotides read TGTGCCAGCAGTCCGCCCTGGGACAGAGAAAAACTGTTTTTT. Translated: CASSPPWDREKLFF. V gene TRBV27 combines with J gene TRBJ1-4; TRBD1 matches at 7 bases. The CDR3 has 14 residues. J lost 8 bases, V lost 5 bases, and 8 bases had no gene match. Germline assignment: CDR1 MNHEY and CDR2 SMNVEV (reference sequence). The variable domain in full, with the rest retrieved from reference TRBV27 and TRBJ1-4, is EAQVTQNPRYLITVTGKKLTVTCSQNMNHEYMSWYRQDPGLGLRQIYYSMNVEVTDKGDVPEGYKVSRKEKRNFPLILESPSPNQTSLYFCASSPPWDREKLFFGSGTQLSVL.

The V call is TRBV23-1, the J call TRBJ2-7, with D perhaps matching TRBD1 (5 bases). TRBV23-1 is an ORF for which the function is uncertain. This CDR3 is built from 14 residues. V lost 3 bases and J 0 bases, leaving 9 bases between the germline ends. CDR3 sequence (DNA): TGCGCCAGCAGTCATCTAGGGGACTCCTACGAGCAGTACTTC. Translated: CASSHLGDSYEQYF.

In this sample, this clone turned up a few times. This rearrangement joins TRBV19 to TRBJ2-2; D possibly corresponds to TRBD1 (5 bases). The CDR3 is 14 residues long. V was trimmed by 5 bases and J by 3 bases, leaving 10 bases between them. Germline V gene sequence: CDR1 LNHDA, CDR2 SQIVND (reference sequence). CDR3 residues: CASSRQGYTGELFF. In nucleotides, the CDR3 is TGTGCCAGTAGTCGTCAGGGCTACACCGGGGAGCTGTTTTTT.

This clone was observed a single time. V usage is TRBV5-1 and J usage is TRBJ2-2; TRBD1 is a possible D gene (6 bases). The CDR3 length is 16 residues. The V end lost 2 bases, the J end lost 0 bases, and 11 bases lay between the germline ends. Germline CDR1 reads SGHRS; CDR2 reads YFSETQ. The CDR3 region is CASSFRTGTNTGELFF. CDR3 nucleotide sequence: TGCGCCAGCAGCTTTAGAACAGGGACGAACACCGGGGAGCTGTTTTTT.

The V and J genes are TRBV12-5 and TRBJ1-4; possibly TRBD1 for D (5 bases). Germline CDR1 and CDR2: LGHNT and FRNRAP. The germline V and J ends were trimmed by 4 bases and 6 bases, with 15 bases remaining between them. CDR3 size: 15 residues. The DNA for the CDR3 is TGTGCTAGTGGTTCGGGACTTTTGGGTGATGAAAAACTGTTTTTT. It specifies CASGSGLLGDEKLFF. Looking up the rest from reference TRBV12-5 and TRBJ1-4 gives the full variable domain: DARVTQTPRHKVTEMGQEVTMRCQPILGHNTVFWYRQTMMQGLELLAYFRNRAPLDDSGMPKDRFSAEMPDATLATLKIQPSEPRDSAVYFCASGSGLLGDEKLFFGSGTQLSVL.

In its sample, this clone was seen once. CDR3 amino acids: CASSNYGGPGNTIYF. The CDR3 bases are TGTGCCAGCAGTAACTATGGAGGGCCTGGAAACACCATATATTTT. This chain links TRBV5-6 with TRBJ1-3; D gene uncertain. Germline V gives CDR1 SGHDT, CDR2 YYEEEE. The CDR3 loop spans 15 amino acids. Between the trimmed V and J ends, which lost 5 bases and 2 bases, there was a span of 14 bases.

The rearrangement links TRBV4-3 to TRBJ1-1; 10 bases match TRBD1. Germline CDR1 is LGHNA and CDR2 is YSLEER. The CDR3 spans 19 residues. With 3 bases clipped from V and 1 base from J, the junction kept 14 bases outside the gene matches. CDR3 region: CASSQGFWDRGFRNTEAFF. CDR3 coding DNA: TGCGCCAGCAGCCAGGGGTTTTGGGACAGGGGCTTTAGGAACACTGAAGCTTTCTTT.